Listed here are 13 T cell receptor beta chains from one sample, sequenced in a study of blood T cell repertoires in COVID-19 (dated by TCRdb to the early 2020s). The library relied on the immunoSEQ multiplex PCR assay. The table comes from immuneACCESS by way of TCRdb, which keeps in-frame sequences with V and J called. Part of the clones is missing from these tables; in studies checked, under half for an unresolved V gene and the rest for unknown reasons. The table for this sample lists approximately 430,000 clones; 75% to 90% of them were counted only once. Together, the top ten hold about 1.5% of the sample. Sequencing used peripheral blood. Every receptor here comes from a woman in her 30s with active or convalescent COVID-19.

V and J are TRBV19 and TRBJ1-1; 7 nucleotides agree with TRBD1. Germline values: CDR1 LNHDA, CDR2 SQIVND (reference sequence). J lost 3 bases, V lost 7 bases, and 8 bases had no gene match. The CDR3 has 14 residues. The chain's CDR3 is CASIGFQGDTEAFF. DNA for the CDR3: TGTGCCAGTATTGGGTTTCAGGGGGACACTGAAGCTTTCTTT.

The CDR3 sequence is CASSQGPRVGEQFF. The CDR3, as DNA: TGTGCCAGCAGCCAAGGCCCCAGGGTCGGGGAGCAGTTCTTC. The chain joins TRBV14 to TRBJ2-1, with D maybe TRBD1 (5 bases). This CDR3 is 14 amino acids long. Looked up from germline, CDR1 is SGHDN and CDR2 is FVKESK. V was trimmed by 1 base and J by 10 bases, leaving 14 bases between them.

The chain employs TRBV12-3 or TRBV12-4 and TRBJ1-6; D gene uncertain. V gave up 5 bases and J gave up 5 bases, with 7 bases separating them. The CDR3 totals 13 residues. In DNA, the CDR3 is TGTGCCAGCAGTATGGGCCATAATTCACCCCTCCACTTT. This gives the protein CASSMGHNSPLHF.

CDR3 nucleotides: TGTGCCAGCAGCCCGGACAGTTTGGGCACTGAAGCTTTCTTT. Encoded protein: CASSPDSLGTEAFF. V is TRBV3-1 (or the pseudogene TRBV3-2) and J is TRBJ1-1, with a weak D call TRBD1 (6 bases). The germline V gene encodes CDR1 LGHDT and CDR2 YNNKEL (reference sequence). CDR3 length: 14 residues. V was pared by 4 bases and J by 4 bases, with 13 bases between.

The rearrangement links TRBV19 to TRBJ2-1; 10 nucleotides match TRBD2. CDR1 LNHDA and CDR2 SQIVND come from the germline V gene (reference sequence). Trimming removed 3 bases from V and 14 bases from J; junction bases left unmatched: 10. The CDR3 has 14 residues. CDR3 sequence: CASSMGLAGAPEFF. CDR3 DNA: TGTGCCAGTAGTATGGGGCTAGCGGGGGCCCCGGAGTTCTTC.

This clone came up once. The CDR3 region has the DNA TGTGCCAGCAGTGAAGACGGACAGGGATTGGAGCAGTTCTTC. Its protein product is CASSEDGQGLEQFF. J is TRBJ2-1 and V is TRBV2; 8 bases line up with TRBD1. The V gene's germline CDR1 is SNHLY and CDR2 FYNNEI. The CDR3 length is 14 residues. Germline trimming cut 1 base from V and 10 bases from J; bases unmatched to any gene: 6.

The J gene is TRBJ2-7, the V gene TRBV5-1, with D possibly matching TRBD1 (6 bases). The CDR3 contains 15 residues. CDR1 is SGHRS, CDR2 YFSETQ, per germline. The ends were cut back, 1 base at V and 3 bases at J, with 14 bases in the middle. The CDR3 sequence is CASSLLAGAGYEQYF. DNA of the CDR3: TGCGCCAGCAGCTTGTTGGCAGGGGCCGGCTACGAGCAGTACTTC.

The genes are TRBV3-1 (or the pseudogene TRBV3-2) and TRBJ2-1, with D possibly being TRBD1 (6 bases). The CDR3 has 12 residues. Germline V lookup: CDR1 LGHDT, CDR2 YNNKEL (reference sequence). Trimming shortened V by 4 bases and J by 10 bases, and 11 bases separated the two germline ends. This CDR3 reads CASSLQGTEQFF. The CDR3 coding sequence is TGTGCCAGCAGCCTACAGGGAACGGAGCAGTTCTTC.

The V and J genes are TRBV5-6 and TRBJ1-4, with no clear D. This CDR3 has 15 amino acids. V gave up 7 bases and J gave up 1 base, with 14 bases separating them. Germline CDR1 SGHDT, CDR2 YYEEEE. CDR3 in DNA: TGTGCCAGCGCCGGAGCTCCGGGAACTAATGAAAAACTGTTTTTT. Residues: CASAGAPGTNEKLFF. Full variable domain (remainder filled in from reference TRBV5-6 and TRBJ1-4): DAGVTQSPTHLIKTRGQQVTLRCSPKSGHDTVSWYQQALGQGPQFIFQYYEEEERQRGNFPDRFSGHQFPNYSSELNVNALLLGDSALYLCASAGAPGTNEKLFFGSGTQLSVL.

This chain uses TRBV29-1 with TRBJ1-1; D not certain. Germline CDR1 reads SQVTM; CDR2 reads ANQGSEA. Trimming took 5 bases from V and 8 from J, leaving 9 bases between them. This CDR3 has 10 residues. The CDR3 reads CSVRLAEAFF. In nucleotides, the CDR3 is TGCAGCGTTCGTCTAGCCGAAGCTTTCTTT.

Only a few counts were recorded for this clone. J is TRBJ2-7 and V is TRBV7-9, with 11 positions matching TRBD2. The CDR3 totals 16 residues. The V gene's germline CDR1 is SEHNR and CDR2 FQNEAQ (reference sequence). The J segment lost 5 bases and the V segment lost 2 bases, leaving 8 bases of the junction unmatched. The DNA of the CDR3 is TGTGCCAGCAGCTTATACACTAGCGGGGGTGGTAACGAGCAGTACTTC. It codes for CASSLYTSGGGNEQYF.

The CDR3 protein is CAIIDRQSTEAFF. The CDR3 DNA is TGTGCCATAATAGACAGGCAGAGTACTGAAGCTTTCTTT. V is TRBV10-3 and J is TRBJ1-1; D might be TRBD1 (6 bases). This CDR3 is built from 13 residues. Looked up from germline, CDR1 is ENHRY and CDR2 is SYGVKD. V lost 9 bases and J 5 bases, leaving 16 bases between the germline ends.

Regarding this clone: The same CDR3 arises from other DNA sequences in this sample as well. The rearrangement links TRBV27 to TRBJ2-1, with 9 bases lining up with TRBD2. After removal of 3 bases from V and 0 bases from J, the junction contained 0 bases not matched to a gene. Per germline, CDR1 MNHEY and CDR2 SMNVEV (reference sequence). CDR3 size: 15 residues. Written as DNA, the CDR3 is TGTGCCAGCAGTTTTAGCGGGAGCTCCTACAATGAGCAGTTCTTC. Translated, it gives CASSFSGSSYNEQFF.